The clone carrying this T cell receptor (beta chain) was observed once. This sample was included in a study of blood T cell repertoires in COVID-19. Looking at the study overall: The United States, Italy and Spain were the sources of the acute and convalescent COVID-19 samples.

Germline V gives CDR1 DFQATT, CDR2 SNEGSKA (reference sequence). The CDR3 has 13 amino acids. Trimming removed 3 bases at V and 5 bases at J, with 14 bases between. Only in-frame clones appear in the TCRdb table, and some are missing; sequencing was by immunoSEQ multiplex PCR. In the table there are about 320,000 clones, 80% to 90% of which are singletons. The rearrangement joins TRBV20-1 to TRBJ2-7, with D possibly being TRBD2 (5 bases). The receptor was derived from a man aged 25-45 years who had recovered from COVID-19. Material: PBMCs or T cells enriched from blood (not recorded which). The CDR3, as DNA: TGCAGTGCTAGTACGGGATGGGCGGACGAGCAGTACTTC. Its translation is CSASTGWADEQYF.